These 12 T cell receptor beta chains came from one sample sequenced in a study of T cell clonality in common variable immunodeficiency. Some clones are missing from TCRdb's copy, which holds only in-frame ones; the method was immunoSEQ multiplex PCR. The sample has 45,000 to 65,000 clones, none seen only once. The source material was peripheral blood mononuclear cells. All receptors derive from a person aged 18 to 70 in good health.

Concerning this clone itself: The read finishes 3 residues shy of the CDR3 end, and the germline J gene is used to complete it. V and J are TRBV2 and TRBJ1-2, with D possibly TRBD1 on 5 matching bases. This CDR3 is 15 amino acids long. From germline, CDR1 is SNHLY and CDR2 FYNNEI. Trimming took 7 bases from V and 0 from J, leaving 15 bases between them. Partial CDR3 DNA: TGTGCCAGCACGGTTGGGGCAGTAGCTAACTATGGC. This gives the protein CASTVGAVANYG. The whole CDR3 sequence reads CASTVGAVANYGYTF.

This clone was found many times. The observed sequence ends 3 residues before the CDR3 terminus, with the missing tail filled in from the germline J gene. This rearrangement joins TRBV5-4 to TRBJ2-1, with TRBD1 matching 9 bases. Germline lookup yields CDR1 SGHNT and CDR2 YYREEE (reference sequence). CDR3 length equals 15 residues. The junction had 9 bases not matched to a gene; V was cut back by 4 bases and J by 7 bases. The sequenced part of the CDR3 DNA is TGTGCCAGCAGCCCCCGGGACAGGGCGTCAAATGAG. It translates to CASSPRDRASNE. The entire CDR3 protein reads CASSPRDRASNEQFF.

This clone has a count of ten or more. The CDR3 end lies 3 residues beyond the end of the read and is filled in from the germline J gene. The rearrangement joins TRBV19 to TRBJ2-7; 11 bases are shared with TRBD2. Germline V gene lookup returns CDR1 LNHDA and CDR2 SQIVND (reference sequence). There are 14 residues in the CDR3. V lost 6 bases and J lost 3; bases outside the gene matches: 4. CDR3 DNA, as far as it was read: TGTGCCAGTAGCCCCGGGACTAGCGGCTACGAG. It translates to CASSPGTSGYE. The whole CDR3 sequence reads CASSPGTSGYEQYF.

This clone was counted at least ten times. Mismatch with germline at one junction end may stem from a read error. The read ends 3 residues before the CDR3 terminus; that terminus is restored from the germline J gene. The rearrangement uses TRBV7-7 and TRBJ2-3, with 9 bases fitting TRBD2. This CDR3 region has 14 residues. Germline V gene lookup returns CDR1 SSHAT and CDR2 FNYEAQ (reference sequence). CDR3 DNA (partial): TGTGCTAGCAGCCTGGGAACTAGCGGGGATACG. Translation gives CASSLGTSGDT. The full CDR3 is CASSLGTSGDTQYF.

This clone was found a few times. The sequence runs out 3 residues before the end of the CDR3; the remainder is reconstructed from the germline J gene. This chain joins TRBV11-1 and TRBJ2-5, with no clear D. This CDR3 region has 13 residues. The germline V gene encodes CDR1 SGHAT and CDR2 FQDESV (reference sequence). Between the trimmed V and J ends, which lost 5 bases and 4 bases, there was a span of 11 bases. The covered CDR3 bases are TGTGCCAGCAGCCTTAACATAAGAGAGACC. Amino acid sequence: CASSLNIRET. The full CDR3 reads CASSLNIRETQYF.

This clone was seen more than once but under ten times. The CDR3 end lies 3 residues beyond the end of the read and is filled in from the germline J gene. The rearrangement links TRBV7-3 to TRBJ1-5, with D perhaps TRBD1 (5 bases). Germline V gene data show CDR1 as SGHTA and CDR2 as FQGTGA. This CDR3 region has 18 residues. The CDR3: CASSKPGLAGSSTDPQHF. The DNA read from the CDR3 is TGTGCCAGCAGCAAACCGGGACTAGCGGGATCCAGCACAGATCCC.

This clone was seen many times. The read is 3 residues too short to cover the CDR3 end, so that end is filled in from the germline J gene. V gene TRBV20-1 combines with J gene TRBJ2-5; 8 bases fit TRBD2. The germline CDR1 and CDR2 sequences are DFQATT and SNEGSKA (reference sequence). This CDR3 comprises 13 residues. Losses at the gene ends were 3 bases for V and 6 bases for J; bases not matched to a gene: 6. The CDR3 bases that were read are TGCAGTGCTAGGGCGGGGGGCACTCAGACC. This gives the protein CSARAGGTQT. The whole CDR3 region reads CSARAGGTQTQYF.

This clone was seen ten or more times. The read is 3 residues too short to cover the CDR3 end, so that end is filled in from the germline J gene. V and J are TRBV7-6 and TRBJ1-6, with D maybe TRBD1 (5 bases). Germline V gene data show CDR1 as SGHVS and CDR2 as FNYEAQ. Trimming pared 3 bases from V and 7 bases from J, leaving 22 bases between. CDR3 size: 18 residues. The sequenced CDR3 bases are TGTGCCAGCAGCTTGAGCCTTGGTGGTGGGACTGACAATTCACCC. Translation: CASSLSLGGGTDNSP. In full, the CDR3 is CASSLSLGGGTDNSPLHF.

As for this clone: Read coverage stops 3 residues before the CDR3 terminus; the germline J gene supplies the remainder. The chain combines TRBV30 with TRBJ1-1, with 7 bases matching TRBD1. The germline gives CDR1 GTSNPN, CDR2 SVGIG (reference sequence). V was clipped by 3 bases and J by 1 base; unmatched bases: 8. The CDR3 covers 15 residues. Here the CDR3 reads CAWRILRTGNTEAFF. The covered CDR3 bases are TGTGCCTGGAGGATTCTCCGGACAGGGAACACTGAA.

This clone was detected ten times or more. The CDR3 end falls 3 residues outside the read, so it is completed with the germline J gene. The chain recombines TRBV7-3 with TRBJ2-1, with no clear D. Germline CDR1 is SGHTA and CDR2 is FQGTGA. The CDR3 consists of 15 residues. Trimming cost V 5 bases and J 2 bases, with 13 bases left between them. The CDR3 is CASSARPEPYNEQFF. The DNA read from the CDR3 is TGTGCCAGCAGCGCCCGCCCCGAGCCCTACAATGAG.

This clone rates as medium-sized. Read sequence stops 3 residues before the CDR3 end, and the germline J gene provides the missing end. The chain has TRBV6-4 and TRBJ2-6; D not resolved. The CDR3 runs to 15 residues. Trimming took off 2 bases at V and 0 bases at J, with 5 bases between the two ends. From germline, CDR1 is MRHNA and CDR2 SNTAGT. The CDR3 bases that were read are TGTGCCAGCAGTGACCAAAACTCTGGGGCCAACGTC. It specifies CASSDQNSGANV. Given in full, the CDR3 is CASSDQNSGANVLTF.

This clone occurred many times. The DNA ends 3 residues before the CDR3 does, and the rest of the CDR3 is filled in from the germline J gene. The rearrangement links TRBV6-1 to TRBJ2-3, with a possible D match to TRBD2 (5 bases). V was cut by 2 bases and J by 2 bases, with 11 bases left in between. The germline CDR1 and CDR2 sequences are MNHNS and SASEGT. The CDR3 totals 15 residues. The part of the CDR3 DNA that was read is TGTGCCAGCAGTGAATTGGACTTGCTCACAGATACG. Protein sequence: CASSELDLLTDT. The full CDR3 protein reads CASSELDLLTDTQYF.